This TCR beta chain was recorded in a study of tumor-infiltrating lymphocytes in oesophageal squamous cell carcinoma. MiXCR, run by TCRdb on the PCR reads, gives a single entry per CDR3 protein. The sample consists of over 10,000 distinct CDR3 sequences, roughly half of them appearing once. The CDR3 length is 13 residues. Per germline, CDR1 MRHNA and CDR2 SNTAGT. V lost 5 bases to trimming and J lost 7 bases; unmatched junction nucleotides: 6. This clonotype was obtained from a male donor with esophageal squamous cell carcinoma. Sequencing was carried out using normal esophageal tissue next to the tumor. The rearrangement uses TRBV6-4 and TRBJ2-3; TRBD1 matches at 7 bases. For the CDR3, the DNA is TGTGCCAGCAGTACTCCGGGACAGAATACGCAGTATTTT. It specifies CASSTPGQNTQYF.